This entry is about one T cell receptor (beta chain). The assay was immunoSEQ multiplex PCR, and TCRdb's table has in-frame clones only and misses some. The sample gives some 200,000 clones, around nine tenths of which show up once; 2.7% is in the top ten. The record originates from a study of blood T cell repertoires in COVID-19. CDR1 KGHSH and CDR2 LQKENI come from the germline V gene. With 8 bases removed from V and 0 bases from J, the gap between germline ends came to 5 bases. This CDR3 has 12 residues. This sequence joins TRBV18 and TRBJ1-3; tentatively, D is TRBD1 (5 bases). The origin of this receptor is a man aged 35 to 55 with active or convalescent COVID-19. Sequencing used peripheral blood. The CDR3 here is CASDSSGNTIYF. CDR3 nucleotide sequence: TGTGCCAGCGACAGCTCTGGAAACACCATATATTTT.